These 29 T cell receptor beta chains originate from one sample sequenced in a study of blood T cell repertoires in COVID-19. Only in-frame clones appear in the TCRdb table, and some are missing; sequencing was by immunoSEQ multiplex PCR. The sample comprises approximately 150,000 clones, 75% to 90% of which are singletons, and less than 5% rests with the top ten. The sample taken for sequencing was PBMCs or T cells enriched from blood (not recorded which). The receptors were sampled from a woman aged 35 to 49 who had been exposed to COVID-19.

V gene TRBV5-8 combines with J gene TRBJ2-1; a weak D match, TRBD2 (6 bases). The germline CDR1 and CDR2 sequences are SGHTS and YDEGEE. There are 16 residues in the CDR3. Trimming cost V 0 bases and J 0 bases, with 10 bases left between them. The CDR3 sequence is CASSLARGASYNEQFF. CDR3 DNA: TGTGCCAGCAGCTTGGCTCGCGGGGCCTCCTACAATGAGCAGTTCTTC.

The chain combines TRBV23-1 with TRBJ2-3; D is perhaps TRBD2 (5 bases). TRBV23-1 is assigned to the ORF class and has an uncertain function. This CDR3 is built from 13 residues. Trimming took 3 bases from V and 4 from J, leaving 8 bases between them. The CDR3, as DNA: TGCGCCAGCAGTCAGGACTGTGCAGATACGCAGTATTTT. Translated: CASSQDCADTQYF.

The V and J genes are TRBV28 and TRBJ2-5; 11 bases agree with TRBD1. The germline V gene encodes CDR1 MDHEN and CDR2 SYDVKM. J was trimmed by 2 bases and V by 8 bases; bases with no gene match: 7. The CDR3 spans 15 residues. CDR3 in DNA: TGTGCCAGCGACCGATGGGACAGGGGGCAAGAGACCCAGTACTTC. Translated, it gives CASDRWDRGQETQYF. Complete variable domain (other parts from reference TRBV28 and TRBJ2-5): DVKVTQSSRYLVKRTGEKVFLECVQDMDHENMFWYRQDPGLGLRLIYFSYDVKMKEKGDIPEGYSVSREKKERFSLILESASTNQTSMYLCASDRWDRGQETQYFGPGTRLLVL.

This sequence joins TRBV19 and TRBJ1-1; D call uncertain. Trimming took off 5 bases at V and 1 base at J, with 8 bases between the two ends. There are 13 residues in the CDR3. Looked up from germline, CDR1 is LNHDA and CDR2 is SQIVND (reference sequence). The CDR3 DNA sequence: TGTGCCAGTAGTCGTCTGTCGAACACTGAAGCTTTCTTT. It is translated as CASSRLSNTEAFF.

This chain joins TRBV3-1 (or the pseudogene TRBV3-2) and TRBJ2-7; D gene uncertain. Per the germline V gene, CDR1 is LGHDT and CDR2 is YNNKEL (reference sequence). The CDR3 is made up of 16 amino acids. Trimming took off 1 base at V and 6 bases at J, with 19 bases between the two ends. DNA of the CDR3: TGTGCCAGCAGCCAAGGGATACCGAACTCGCGCGGCGAGCAGTACTTC. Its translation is CASSQGIPNSRGEQYF.

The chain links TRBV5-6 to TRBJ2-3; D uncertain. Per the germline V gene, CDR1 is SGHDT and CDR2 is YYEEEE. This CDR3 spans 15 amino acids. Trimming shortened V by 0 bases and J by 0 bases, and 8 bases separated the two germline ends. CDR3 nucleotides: TGTGCCAGCAGCTTGGCGGCAGGAAGCACAGATACGCAGTATTTT. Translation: CASSLAAGSTDTQYF.

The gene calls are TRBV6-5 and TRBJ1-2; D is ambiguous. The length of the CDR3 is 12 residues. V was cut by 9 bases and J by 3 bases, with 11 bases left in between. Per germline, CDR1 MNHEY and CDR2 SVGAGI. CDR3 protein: CASSNGYYGYTF. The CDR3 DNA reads TGTGCCAGTAGCAACGGATACTATGGCTACACCTTC.

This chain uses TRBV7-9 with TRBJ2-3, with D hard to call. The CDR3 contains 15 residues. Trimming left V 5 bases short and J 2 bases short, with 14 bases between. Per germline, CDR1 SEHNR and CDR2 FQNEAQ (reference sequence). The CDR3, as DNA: TGTGCCAGCAGCAGATCGGGTGTTTTCACAGATACGCAGTATTTT. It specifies CASSRSGVFTDTQYF.

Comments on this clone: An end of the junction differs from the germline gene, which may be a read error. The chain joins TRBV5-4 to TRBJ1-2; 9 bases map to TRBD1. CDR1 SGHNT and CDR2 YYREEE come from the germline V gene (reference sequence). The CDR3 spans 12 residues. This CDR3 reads CASSRPGDRDSF. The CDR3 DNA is TGTGCCAGCAGCCGACCCGGGGACAGGGACAGTTTC.

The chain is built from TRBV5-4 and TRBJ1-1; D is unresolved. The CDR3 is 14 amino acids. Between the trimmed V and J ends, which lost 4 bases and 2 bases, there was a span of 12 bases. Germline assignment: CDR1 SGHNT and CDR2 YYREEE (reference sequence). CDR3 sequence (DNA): TGTGCCAGCAGCCCGAGAACAGCAAACACTGAAGCTTTCTTT. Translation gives CASSPRTANTEAFF.

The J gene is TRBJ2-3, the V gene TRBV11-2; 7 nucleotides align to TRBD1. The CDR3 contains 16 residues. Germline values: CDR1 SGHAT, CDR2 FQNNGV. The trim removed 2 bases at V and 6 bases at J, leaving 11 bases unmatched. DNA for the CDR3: TGTGCCAGCAGCTTAATTGCAACCCACAGGGGTGATACGCAGTATTTT. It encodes CASSLIATHRGDTQYF.

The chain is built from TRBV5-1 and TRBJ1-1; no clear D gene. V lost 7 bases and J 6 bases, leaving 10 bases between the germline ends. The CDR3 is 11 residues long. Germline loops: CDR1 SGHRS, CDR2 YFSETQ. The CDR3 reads CASGSGPEAFF. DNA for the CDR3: TGCGCCAGCGGCTCAGGCCCTGAAGCTTTCTTT.

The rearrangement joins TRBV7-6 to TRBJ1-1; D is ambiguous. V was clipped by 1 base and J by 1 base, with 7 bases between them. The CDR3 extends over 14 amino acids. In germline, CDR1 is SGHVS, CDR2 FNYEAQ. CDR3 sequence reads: CASSLDPGNTEAFF. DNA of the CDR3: TGTGCCAGCAGCTTAGACCCCGGGAACACTGAAGCTTTCTTT.

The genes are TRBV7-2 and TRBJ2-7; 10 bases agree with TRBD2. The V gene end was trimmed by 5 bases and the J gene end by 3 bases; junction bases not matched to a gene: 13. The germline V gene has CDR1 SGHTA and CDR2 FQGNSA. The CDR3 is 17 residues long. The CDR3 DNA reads TGTGCCAGCAGCCGCGGGACAACCGGGACTAGCGTCTACGAGCAGTACTTC. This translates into CASSRGTTGTSVYEQYF.

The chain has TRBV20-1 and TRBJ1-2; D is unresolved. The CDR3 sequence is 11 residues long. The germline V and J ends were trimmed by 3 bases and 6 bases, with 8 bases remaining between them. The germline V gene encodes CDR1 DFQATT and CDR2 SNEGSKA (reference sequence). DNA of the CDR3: TGCAGTGCTAGCCCCCTCCATGGCTACACCTTC. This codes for CSASPLHGYTF.

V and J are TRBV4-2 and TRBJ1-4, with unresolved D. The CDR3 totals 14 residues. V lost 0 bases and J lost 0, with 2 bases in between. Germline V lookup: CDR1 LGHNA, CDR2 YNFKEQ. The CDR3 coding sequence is TGTGCCAGCAGCCAAGATACAACTAATGAAAAACTGTTTTTT. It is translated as CASSQDTTNEKLFF.

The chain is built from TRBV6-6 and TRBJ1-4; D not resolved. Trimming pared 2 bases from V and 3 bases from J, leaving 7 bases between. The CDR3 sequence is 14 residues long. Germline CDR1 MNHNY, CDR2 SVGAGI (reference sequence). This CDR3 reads CASSYGQSNEKLFF. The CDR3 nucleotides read TGTGCCAGCAGTTACGGCCAGTCTAATGAAAAACTGTTTTTT.

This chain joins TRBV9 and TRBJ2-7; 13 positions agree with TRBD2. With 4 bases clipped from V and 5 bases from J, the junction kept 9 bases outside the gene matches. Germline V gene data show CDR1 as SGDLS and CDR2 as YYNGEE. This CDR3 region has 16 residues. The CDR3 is CASSPSSGLAGHEQYF. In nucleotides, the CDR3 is TGTGCCAGCAGCCCGTCATCGGGACTAGCGGGGCACGAGCAGTACTTC.

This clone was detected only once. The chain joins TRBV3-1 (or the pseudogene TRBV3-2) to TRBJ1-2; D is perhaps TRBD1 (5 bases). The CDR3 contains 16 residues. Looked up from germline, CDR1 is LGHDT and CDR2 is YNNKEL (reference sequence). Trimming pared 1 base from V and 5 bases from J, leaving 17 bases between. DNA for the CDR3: TGTGCCAGCAGCCAAGGGGCGGCGGGGGAGGGATATGGCTACACCTTC. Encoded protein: CASSQGAAGEGYGYTF.

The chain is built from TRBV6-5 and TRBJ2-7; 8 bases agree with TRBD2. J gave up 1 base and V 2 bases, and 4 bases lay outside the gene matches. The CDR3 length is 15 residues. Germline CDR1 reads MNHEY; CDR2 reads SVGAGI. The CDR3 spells CASSYPASGSYEQYF. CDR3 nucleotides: TGTGCCAGCAGTTACCCGGCTAGCGGGTCCTACGAGCAGTACTTC.

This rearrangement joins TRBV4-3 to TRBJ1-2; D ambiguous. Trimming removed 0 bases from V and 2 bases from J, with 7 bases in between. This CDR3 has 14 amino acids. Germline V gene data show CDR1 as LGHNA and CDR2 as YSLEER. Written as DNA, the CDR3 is TGCGCCAGCAGCCAAGAACCCAGAAACTATGGCTACACCTTC. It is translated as CASSQEPRNYGYTF.

CDR3 nucleotides: TGTGCCAGCAGCTTAGCTACGGAGCTTAACTATGGCTACACCTTC. Translated, it gives CASSLATELNYGYTF. The genes are TRBV7-6 and TRBJ1-2; the D is unclear. The ends were cut back, 0 bases at V and 1 base at J, with 9 bases in the middle. The CDR3 spans 15 residues. Germline V gene lookup returns CDR1 SGHVS and CDR2 FNYEAQ.

CDR3 residues: CASSWGTQNYGYTF. DNA for the CDR3: TGTGCCAGTAGTTGGGGGACACAAAACTATGGCTACACCTTC. The chain has TRBV19 and TRBJ1-2; tentative D call: TRBD1 (6 bases). CDR3 length: 14 residues. Deletions cut 5 bases from V and 2 bases from J, with 12 bases between. The V gene's germline CDR1 is LNHDA and CDR2 SQIVND (reference sequence). Drawing the rest from reference TRBV19 and TRBJ1-2, the complete variable domain is DGGITQSPKYLFRKEGQNVTLSCEQNLNHDAMYWYRQDPGQGLRLIYYSQIVNDFQKGDIAEGYSVSREKKESFPLTVTSAQKNPTAFYLCASSWGTQNYGYTFGSGTRLTVV.

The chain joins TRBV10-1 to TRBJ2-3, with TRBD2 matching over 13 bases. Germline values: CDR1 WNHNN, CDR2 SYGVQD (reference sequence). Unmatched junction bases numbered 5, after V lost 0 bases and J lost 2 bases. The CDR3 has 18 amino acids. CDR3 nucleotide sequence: TGCGCCAGCAGTGAGTCCCCCGGGACTAGCGGGATCACAGATACGCAGTATTTT. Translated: CASSESPGTSGITDTQYF.

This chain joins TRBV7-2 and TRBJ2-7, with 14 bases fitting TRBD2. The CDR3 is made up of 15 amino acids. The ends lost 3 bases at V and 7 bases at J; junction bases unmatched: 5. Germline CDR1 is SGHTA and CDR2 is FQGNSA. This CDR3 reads CASSLGLAGVYEQYF. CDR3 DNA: TGTGCCAGCAGCTTGGGACTAGCGGGAGTTTATGAGCAGTACTTC.

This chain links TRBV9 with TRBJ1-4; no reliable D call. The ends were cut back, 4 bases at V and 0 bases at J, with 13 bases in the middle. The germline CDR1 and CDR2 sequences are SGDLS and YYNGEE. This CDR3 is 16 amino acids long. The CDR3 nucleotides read TGTGCCAGCAGCAAAGAGGGCCCAGCAACTAATGAAAAACTGTTTTTT. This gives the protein CASSKEGPATNEKLFF.

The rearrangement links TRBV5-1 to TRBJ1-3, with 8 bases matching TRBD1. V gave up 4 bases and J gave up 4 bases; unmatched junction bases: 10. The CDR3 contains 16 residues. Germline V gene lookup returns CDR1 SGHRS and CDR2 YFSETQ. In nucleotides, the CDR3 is TGCGCCAGCAGCCCGTACGAGACAGGGGCGGGAAACACCATATATTTT. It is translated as CASSPYETGAGNTIYF.

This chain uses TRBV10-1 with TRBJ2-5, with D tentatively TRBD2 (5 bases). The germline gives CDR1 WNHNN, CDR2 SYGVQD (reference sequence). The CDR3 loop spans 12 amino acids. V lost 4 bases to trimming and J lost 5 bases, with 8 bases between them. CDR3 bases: TGCGCCAGCAGTGGGACTTCGGAGACCCAGTACTTC. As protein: CASSGTSETQYF.

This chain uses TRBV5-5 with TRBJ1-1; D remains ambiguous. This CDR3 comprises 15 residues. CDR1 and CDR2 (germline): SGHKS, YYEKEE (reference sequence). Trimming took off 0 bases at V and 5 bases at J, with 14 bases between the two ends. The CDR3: CASSLGDYRVTEAFF. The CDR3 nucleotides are TGTGCCAGCAGCTTGGGAGATTACCGGGTAACTGAAGCTTTCTTT.